The table lists the clone carrying this T cell receptor (beta chain) with a few counts. This entry belongs to a study of T-cell reconstitution after alpha-beta-depleted transplantation in children. Germline CDR1 is MNHEY and CDR2 is SVGEGT. The CDR3 spans 15 residues. The trim removed 6 bases at V and 3 bases at J, leaving 8 bases unmatched. The authors prepared the TCRbeta library with unique molecular identifiers. TCRdb itself ran the PCR reads through MiXCR, one entry per CDR3 protein. The data contain hundreds of thousands of distinct CDR3 sequences, approximately 15% of them seen just once; the ten biggest clones take up about 1.1%.

The chain uses TRBV6-2 or TRBV6-3 and TRBJ1-5; 7 nucleotides line up with TRBD1. This TCR derives from a human donor who donated a stem cell graft to a child with acute myeloid leukemia. The starting material was PBMCs from the stem cell graft donor, obtained from the stem cell graft. CDR3 DNA: TGTGCCAGCAGCAACAGGGGATGGGACAATCAGCCCCAGCATTTT. Protein product: CASSNRGWDNQPQHF.